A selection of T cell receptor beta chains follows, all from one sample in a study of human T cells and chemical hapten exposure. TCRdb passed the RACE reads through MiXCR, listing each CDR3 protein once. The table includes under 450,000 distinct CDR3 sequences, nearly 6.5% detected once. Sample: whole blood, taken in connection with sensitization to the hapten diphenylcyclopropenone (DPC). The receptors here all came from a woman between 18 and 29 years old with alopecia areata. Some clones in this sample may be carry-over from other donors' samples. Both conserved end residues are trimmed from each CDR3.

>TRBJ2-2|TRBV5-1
ASSLDPGVLRTGELF
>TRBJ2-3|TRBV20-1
SARATDTQY
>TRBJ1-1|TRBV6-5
ASSEIRGTEAF
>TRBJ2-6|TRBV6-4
ASREPGTGGTGANVLT
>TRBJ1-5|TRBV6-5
ASAPAGYNQPQH
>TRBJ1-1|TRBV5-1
ASTGTAGYTEAF
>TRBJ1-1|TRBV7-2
ASSTSPAAEAF
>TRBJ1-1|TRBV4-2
ASSQEAGNTEAF
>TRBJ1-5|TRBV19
ASSIEAKIYQPQH
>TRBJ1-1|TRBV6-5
ASRTTGQKNTEAF
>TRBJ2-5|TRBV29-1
SVEDRLYQETQY
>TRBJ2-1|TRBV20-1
GIYNEQF
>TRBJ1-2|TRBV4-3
ASSQEKSDDGYT
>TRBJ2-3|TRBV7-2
ASSQSRASGGFTDTQY
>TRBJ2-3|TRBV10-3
AISGADTDTQY
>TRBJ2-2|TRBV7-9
ASSLVRSYTGELF
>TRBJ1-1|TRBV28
ASVNLVLNTEAF
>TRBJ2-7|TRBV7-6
ASSLSSGGPGEQY
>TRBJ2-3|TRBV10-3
AIGTSGTDTQY
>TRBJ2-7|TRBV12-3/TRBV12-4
ASSLTRQGPYEQY
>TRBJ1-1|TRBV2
ASSERSLMNTEAF
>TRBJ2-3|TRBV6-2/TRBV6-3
ASSYWYRATDTQY
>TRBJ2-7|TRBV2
ASSVEDSPYYEQY
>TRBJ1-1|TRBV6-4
ASYRGTTEAF
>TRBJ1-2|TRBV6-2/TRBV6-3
ASRGQDSLYGYT
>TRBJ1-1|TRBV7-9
ASSPRRAEAF
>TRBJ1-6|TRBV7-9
ASSLEQNNSPLH
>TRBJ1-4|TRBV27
ASGREKLF
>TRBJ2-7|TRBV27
ASSAFSRSGGVYEQY
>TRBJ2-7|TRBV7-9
ASSLVVPPRQYEQY
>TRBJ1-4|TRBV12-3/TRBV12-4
ASSFGTGGGEKLF
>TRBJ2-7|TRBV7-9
ASSFISSTYEQY
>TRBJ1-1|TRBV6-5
ASREQGPSEAF
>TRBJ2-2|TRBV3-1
ASTHTRLAGELF
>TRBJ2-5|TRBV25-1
ASSAIYEETQY
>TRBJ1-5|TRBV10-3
AIRRDIYSNQPQH
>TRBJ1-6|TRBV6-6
ASSYSLGGAGNSPLH
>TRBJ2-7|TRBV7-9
ASSLSGGPSYEQY
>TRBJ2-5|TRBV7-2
ASSPISQETQY
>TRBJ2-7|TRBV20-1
SAERTSQSSYEQY
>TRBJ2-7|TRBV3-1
ASSQDGRQGSNEQY
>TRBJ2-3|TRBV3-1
ASRGADTDTQY